This T cell receptor (beta chain) was sequenced in a study of blood T cell repertoires in COVID-19. Study context: Some COVID-19 samples were acute and others convalescent; all came from the United States, Italy and Spain. PBMCs, B-cell-depleted T cells, or T cells were the source of the cDNA or gDNA that made up the material.

Original analysis: Quantification of nucleated cells was approximated via reference gene primer amplification. Assay used: immunoSEQ multiplex PCR; TCRdb lists only in-frame clones, some missing. D and trimming were read from the DNA, whereas the V and J calls and clone size are those reported in that table. This table holds hundreds of thousands of clones, about 80% found once. Unmatched junction bases numbered 7, after V lost 1 base and J lost 5 bases. The length of the CDR3 is 15 residues. The rearrangement links TRBV6-7 to TRBJ2-7; 8 bases are shared with TRBD2. Being an ORF, TRBV6-7 has a function that is uncertain. Sequencing was carried out using peripheral blood. This clonotype was obtained from an elderly woman with acute or convalescent COVID-19. The CDR3 loop is CASSYFSGGRDEQYF. The CDR3 nucleotides are TGTGCCAGCAGTTACTTTTCGGGGGGGCGGGACGAGCAGTACTTC.